This T cell receptor beta chain was recovered during a study of T cell responses to AZD1222 COVID-19 vaccine. Study-wide results and limits: Regions 160-218 and 743-854 dominated among vaccine-associated CD4 TCRs spanning spike. Baseline seropositivity occurred in only a handful of AZD1222 recipients. Breadth and depth of Spike-specific TCRs rose after two AZD1222 doses. It should be noted that donors were predominantly white British and more often female, and clonal diversity was possibly underestimated.

To note about this clone: No antigen is known for it.

Repertoires were generated with immunoSEQ multiplex PCR, while TCRdb's copy carries only in-frame clones and drops some. The sample shows some 200,000 clones, 92% of them seen only once. The CDR3 runs to 13 residues. The V end was cut by 4 bases, the J end by 2 bases, with 8 bases between. The germline V gene encodes CDR1 SGHDN and CDR2 FVKESK. The chain recombines TRBV14 with TRBJ1-1, with D maybe TRBD1 (6 bases). Source: peripheral blood, taken on day 0 of AZD1222 vaccination. This clonotype was obtained from an adult in good health. Here the CDR3 DNA reads TGTGCCAGCAGCCCCAGGGGAAACACTGAAGCTTTCTTT. It yields the protein CASSPRGNTEAFF.